This record covers a single TCR beta chain. Its matching antigen is unknown. The data derive from a study of T cell responses to AZD1222 COVID-19 vaccine. General study findings and limits: The donor group comprised mostly white British people and more females; the analysis possibly underestimated clonal diversity.

TCRdb keeps only in-frame clones here, not all; method: immunoSEQ multiplex PCR. The sample consists of 140,000 to 150,000 clones, approximately 93% of them appearing once. V was clipped by 3 bases and J by 1 base; unmatched bases: 6. The CDR3 consists of 15 residues. From germline, CDR1 is SGHRS and CDR2 YFSETQ. The starting material was peripheral blood, obtained after recovery from COVID-19. This sequence joins TRBV5-1 and TRBJ1-1; 7 nucleotides line up with TRBD1. The clonotype originates from an adult who had recovered from COVID-19. The CDR3 nucleotides are TGCGCCAGCAGCTCCCGACAGGGAGGGAACACTGAAGCTTTCTTT. Translation: CASSSRQGGNTEAFF.